This T cell receptor (beta chain) was documented in a study of shared clonotypes between healthy human individuals. About the study: The composition of the donors was a couple of women and three men aged 18 to 49.

Clones were read by immunoSEQ multiplex PCR, and TCRdb kept only the in-frame ones, dropping some. This sample carries some 320,000 clones, 80% to 90% of them seen once, and the ten largest clones take about 16%. Every one of the donors was a Caucasian adult that lived in Nashville, Tennessee. Only one count was recorded for this clone. Germline V lookup: CDR1 MNHEY, CDR2 SVGAGI. V lost 7 bases and J 6 bases, leaving 20 bases between the germline ends. This CDR3 is 15 amino acids long. The source material was memory CD8+ T cells sorted from blood. Subset specified: CD45RO+ cells pooled with CCR7-negative TemRA cells. The chain carries TRBV6-5 and TRBJ2-3; TRBD2 might be the D (6 bases). The origin of this receptor is a man younger than 35 in good health. The DNA for the CDR3 is TGTGCCAGCAACCCCTTACGGGGGTTAAGCGATACGCAGTATTTT. It specifies CASNPLRGLSDTQYF.